Listed below are T cell receptor beta chains from one sample, sequenced in a study of T cell repertoires in cytomegalovirus infection. The antigens of these receptors remain unknown. TCRdb passed the reads through MiXCR, listing each CDR3 protein once. The sample has around 360,000 distinct CDR3 sequences; roughly a third are singletons. The sequencing here drew on cultured PBMCs, taken from culture after CMV antigen stimulation. These receptors originate from a human donor in good health (CMV status not recorded). Some clones in this sample may be carry-over from other donors' samples. Both conserved end residues are part of each CDR3. The D gene is left open where the match is weak. Rows may omit the clone size; those that give it use once, few, many or a size class.

v_call: TRBV15; j_call: TRBJ2-7; d_call: .; clone_size: .; cdr3_aa: CATTYRFSLPYEQYF; cdr3_nt: TGTGCCACCACCTATAGGTTTTCACTCCCCTACGAGCAGTACTTC
v_call: TRBV7-8; j_call: TRBJ2-5; d_call: TRBD2; clone_size: many; cdr3_aa: CASSPLAGSQETQYF; cdr3_nt: TGTGCCAGCAGCCCTCTAGCGGGGTCCCAAGAGACCCAGTACTTC
v_call: TRBV14; j_call: TRBJ2-6; d_call: TRBD2; clone_size: few; cdr3_aa: CASSQIAGLSGANVLTF; cdr3_nt: TGTGCCAGCAGCCAGATAGCGGGCCTCTCTGGGGCCAACGTCCTGACTTTC
v_call: TRBV20-1; j_call: TRBJ2-7; d_call: TRBD2; clone_size: .; cdr3_aa: CSAHNAASGSLEQYF; cdr3_nt: TGCAGTGCTCACAACGCGGCTAGCGGGAGCCTCGAGCAGTACTTC
v_call: TRBV12-3/TRBV12-4; j_call: TRBJ2-7; d_call: .; clone_size: .; cdr3_aa: CASRLSGTSYEQYF; cdr3_nt: TGTGCCAGCAGACTGAGCGGAACCTCCTACGAGCAGTACTTC
v_call: TRBV28; j_call: TRBJ1-2; d_call: TRBD1; clone_size: .; cdr3_aa: CASSLWGDRSSNYGYTF; cdr3_nt: TGTGCCAGCAGTTTATGGGGGGACAGGAGCTCTAACTATGGCTACACCTTC
v_call: TRBV7-8; j_call: TRBJ1-4; d_call: TRBD1; clone_size: .; cdr3_aa: CASSRDRANEKLFF; cdr3_nt: TGTGCCAGCAGCCGGGACAGGGCGAATGAAAAACTGTTTTTT
v_call: TRBV27; j_call: TRBJ1-5; d_call: .; clone_size: .; cdr3_aa: CASSRSPERGGLFHQPQHF; cdr3_nt: TGTGCCAGCAGCCGGAGCCCGGAGAGGGGGGGTTTGTTTCATCAGCCCCAGCATTTT
v_call: TRBV11-3; j_call: TRBJ2-1; d_call: .; clone_size: .; cdr3_aa: CASSFQPTSYNEQFF; cdr3_nt: TGTGCCAGCAGCTTTCAGCCGACCTCCTACAATGAGCAGTTCTTC
v_call: TRBV6-5; j_call: TRBJ2-3; d_call: .; clone_size: .; cdr3_aa: CASSPDLPGLRQGDTQYF; cdr3_nt: TGTGCCAGCAGTCCCGACCTCCCGGGACTCCGCCAGGGAGATACGCAGTATTTT
v_call: TRBV7-6; j_call: TRBJ2-5; d_call: .; clone_size: .; cdr3_aa: CASSPGATETQYF; cdr3_nt: TGTGCCAGCAGCCCGGGGGCCACGGAGACCCAGTACTTC
v_call: TRBV5-4; j_call: TRBJ2-1; d_call: .; clone_size: .; cdr3_aa: CASSLPPTGLSYNEQFF; cdr3_nt: TGTGCCAGCAGCTTGCCCCCCACAGGGTTGTCCTACAATGAGCAGTTCTTC
v_call: TRBV28; j_call: TRBJ2-1; d_call: TRBD2; clone_size: few; cdr3_aa: CASSLTSGRDPKANEQFF; cdr3_nt: TGTGCCAGCAGTTTAACTAGCGGGAGGGACCCCAAGGCCAATGAGCAGTTCTTC
v_call: TRBV4-1; j_call: TRBJ2-1; d_call: TRBD2; clone_size: few; cdr3_aa: CASSTPGLAYNEQFF; cdr3_nt: TGCGCCAGCAGCACTCCGGGACTAGCGTACAATGAGCAGTTCTTC
v_call: TRBV9; j_call: TRBJ2-7; d_call: .; clone_size: .; cdr3_aa: CASSVGTVSYEQYF; cdr3_nt: TGTGCCAGCAGCGTCGGGACCGTTTCCTACGAGCAGTACTTC
v_call: TRBV7-9; j_call: TRBJ2-5; d_call: .; clone_size: few; cdr3_aa: CAIGDSQETQYF; cdr3_nt: TGTGCCATTGGGGACTCCCAAGAGACCCAGTACTTC
v_call: TRBV5-6; j_call: TRBJ1-1; d_call: .; clone_size: .; cdr3_aa: CASSLSMRVDTEAFF; cdr3_nt: TGTGCCAGCAGCTTGTCGATGCGGGTGGACACTGAAGCTTTCTTT
v_call: TRBV19; j_call: TRBJ2-5; d_call: .; clone_size: .; cdr3_aa: CASKGGYQETQYF; cdr3_nt: TGTGCCAGTAAGGGGGGGTACCAAGAGACCCAGTACTTC
v_call: TRBV4-1; j_call: TRBJ1-1; d_call: .; clone_size: .; cdr3_aa: CASSQDRAIGRTEAFF; cdr3_nt: TGCGCCAGCAGCCAAGATCGTGCCATTGGGAGGACTGAAGCTTTCTTT
v_call: TRBV19; j_call: TRBJ2-7; d_call: .; clone_size: .; cdr3_aa: CASSSQKGNSYEQYF; cdr3_nt: TGTGCCAGTAGTTCCCAGAAGGGGAACTCCTACGAGCAGTACTTC
v_call: TRBV20-1; j_call: TRBJ2-2; d_call: .; clone_size: .; cdr3_aa: CSAGRLSGTTGELFF; cdr3_nt: TGCAGTGCTGGAAGACTGAGCGGAACCACCGGGGAGCTGTTTTTT
v_call: TRBV20-1; j_call: TRBJ1-4; d_call: TRBD1; clone_size: .; cdr3_aa: CSAPDRIRGEKLFF; cdr3_nt: TGCAGTGCTCCGGACAGGATCAGGGGGGAAAAACTGTTTTTT
v_call: TRBV28; j_call: TRBJ2-7; d_call: .; clone_size: .; cdr3_aa: CASSLMSGGAYEQYF; cdr3_nt: TGTGCCAGCAGTTTAATGTCAGGGGGGGCCTACGAGCAGTACTTC
v_call: TRBV19; j_call: TRBJ2-1; d_call: .; clone_size: once; cdr3_aa: CASSIIRGRGPFNEQFF; cdr3_nt: TGTGCCAGTAGTATAATCAGGGGCAGGGGCCCTTTTAATGAGCAGTTCTTC
v_call: TRBV7-2; j_call: TRBJ2-7; d_call: .; clone_size: .; cdr3_aa: CASSLEPGRAYEQYF; cdr3_nt: TGTGCCAGCAGCTTAGAACCAGGCCGCGCCTACGAGCAGTACTTC
v_call: TRBV7-2; j_call: TRBJ1-6; d_call: .; clone_size: many; cdr3_aa: CASSLTSSYNSPLHF; cdr3_nt: TGTGCCAGCAGCTTAACCAGCTCCTATAATTCACCCCTCCACTTT
v_call: TRBV19; j_call: TRBJ1-5; d_call: .; clone_size: .; cdr3_aa: CASSLDIYSNQPQHF; cdr3_nt: TGTGCCAGTAGTCTCGACATCTATAGCAATCAGCCCCAGCATTTT
v_call: TRBV7-8; j_call: TRBJ2-1; d_call: .; clone_size: many; cdr3_aa: CASSLALGNEQFF; cdr3_nt: TGTGCCAGCAGCTTGGCGCTAGGGAATGAGCAGTTCTTC
v_call: TRBV7-9; j_call: TRBJ1-1; d_call: .; clone_size: .; cdr3_aa: CASSYQTANTEAFF; cdr3_nt: TGTGCCAGCAGCTACCAGACAGCGAACACTGAAGCTTTCTTT
v_call: TRBV6-6; j_call: TRBJ2-7; d_call: TRBD1; clone_size: .; cdr3_aa: CASIRGTGTPYEQYF; cdr3_nt: TGTGCCAGCATCCGGGGGACAGGGACTCCCTACGAGCAGTACTTC
v_call: TRBV27; j_call: TRBJ1-2; d_call: .; clone_size: .; cdr3_aa: CASSFSRDDGYTF; cdr3_nt: TGTGCCAGCAGTTTTTCCAGGGACGATGGCTACACCTTC
v_call: TRBV6-2/TRBV6-3; j_call: TRBJ2-5; d_call: TRBD1; clone_size: few; cdr3_aa: CASSPWTGSEQETQYF; cdr3_nt: TGTGCCAGCAGTCCCTGGACAGGCTCGGAGCAAGAGACCCAGTACTTC
v_call: TRBV30; j_call: TRBJ2-1; d_call: TRBD2; clone_size: .; cdr3_aa: CAWSVGLARNEQFF; cdr3_nt: TGTGCCTGGAGTGTCGGACTAGCGCGTAATGAGCAGTTCTTC
v_call: TRBV7-3; j_call: TRBJ2-2; d_call: .; clone_size: .; cdr3_aa: CASSMTLTGELFF; cdr3_nt: TGTGCCAGCAGCATGACTCTTACCGGGGAGCTGTTTTTT
v_call: TRBV6-2/TRBV6-3; j_call: TRBJ2-3; d_call: TRBD1; clone_size: few; cdr3_aa: CASSNQGVGTDTQYF; cdr3_nt: TGTGCCAGCAGTAACCAGGGGGTTGGCACAGATACGCAGTATTTT
v_call: TRBV6-1; j_call: TRBJ2-1; d_call: .; clone_size: few; cdr3_aa: CASKGYHNEQFF; cdr3_nt: TGTGCCAGTAAAGGTTACCACAATGAGCAGTTCTTC
v_call: TRBV20-1; j_call: TRBJ1-1; d_call: .; clone_size: few; cdr3_aa: CSARGYIGTDTEAFF; cdr3_nt: TGCAGTGCTCGGGGGTATATAGGAACGGACACTGAAGCTTTCTTT
v_call: TRBV2; j_call: TRBJ2-7; d_call: .; clone_size: .; cdr3_aa: CASSETDEQYF; cdr3_nt: TGTGCCAGCAGTGAAACGGACGAGCAGTACTTC
v_call: TRBV20-1; j_call: TRBJ1-2; d_call: .; clone_size: .; cdr3_aa: CSAPEAWTEPNYGYTF; cdr3_nt: TGCAGTGCTCCGGAAGCGTGGACAGAACCTAACTATGGCTACACCTTC
v_call: TRBV2; j_call: TRBJ2-6; d_call: TRBD1; clone_size: .; cdr3_aa: CASPGQSLTGANVLTF; cdr3_nt: TGTGCCAGCCCGGGACAGTCCTTAACTGGGGCCAACGTCCTGACTTTC
v_call: TRBV19; j_call: TRBJ1-1; d_call: .; clone_size: .; cdr3_aa: CASGDQIGTEAFF; cdr3_nt: TGTGCCAGTGGGGACCAGATAGGCACTGAAGCTTTCTTT
v_call: TRBV20-1; j_call: TRBJ1-2; d_call: TRBD1; clone_size: .; cdr3_aa: CSARTGWNYGYTF; cdr3_nt: TGCAGTGCGAGGACAGGGTGGAACTATGGCTACACCTTC
v_call: TRBV7-2; j_call: TRBJ2-3; d_call: .; clone_size: few; cdr3_aa: CASSLVVSDTQYF; cdr3_nt: TGTGCCAGCAGCTTAGTCGTCAGTGATACGCAGTATTTT
v_call: TRBV7-6; j_call: TRBJ2-5; d_call: .; clone_size: .; cdr3_aa: CASSSPDQETQYF; cdr3_nt: TGTGCCAGCAGCTCCCCCGATCAAGAGACCCAGTACTTC
v_call: TRBV12-3/TRBV12-4; j_call: TRBJ1-1; d_call: .; clone_size: .; cdr3_aa: CASRMSGVNTEAFF; cdr3_nt: TGTGCCAGCAGGATGTCGGGGGTGAACACTGAAGCTTTCTTT
v_call: TRBV2; j_call: TRBJ2-4; d_call: .; clone_size: .; cdr3_aa: CASRGVLTAKNIQYF; cdr3_nt: TGTGCCAGCAGGGGGGTTTTGACAGCCAAAAACATTCAGTACTTC
v_call: TRBV7-2; j_call: TRBJ2-7; d_call: TRBD1; clone_size: .; cdr3_aa: CASSIRGQGAYEQYF; cdr3_nt: TGTGCCAGCAGCATCAGGGGACAGGGGGCCTACGAGCAGTACTTC
v_call: TRBV6-2/TRBV6-3; j_call: TRBJ1-2; d_call: .; clone_size: .; cdr3_aa: CASRRLPNYGYTF; cdr3_nt: TGTGCCAGCAGAAGGCTACCAAACTATGGCTACACCTTC
v_call: TRBV19; j_call: TRBJ2-4; d_call: TRBD1; clone_size: .; cdr3_aa: CASSIVFRGRNIQYF; cdr3_nt: TGTGCCAGTAGTATAGTATTCAGGGGGCGGAACATTCAGTACTTC
v_call: TRBV10-3; j_call: TRBJ1-2; d_call: TRBD1; clone_size: .; cdr3_aa: CAISAGTDQTRYGYTF; cdr3_nt: TGTGCCATCAGCGCAGGGACAGACCAAACGCGTTATGGCTACACCTTC
v_call: TRBV4-3; j_call: TRBJ2-1; d_call: TRBD1; clone_size: few; cdr3_aa: CASSRAPPDREVNEQFF; cdr3_nt: TGCGCCAGCAGCCGGGCCCCGCCGGACAGGGAGGTCAATGAGCAGTTCTTC
v_call: TRBV27; j_call: TRBJ1-5; d_call: .; clone_size: .; cdr3_aa: CASSLTRGPQHF; cdr3_nt: TGTGCCAGCAGTTTGACGAGGGGGCCCCAGCATTTT
v_call: TRBV6-1; j_call: TRBJ1-6; d_call: .; clone_size: many; cdr3_aa: CASSEARGSPLHF; cdr3_nt: TGTGCCAGCAGTGAAGCTCGCGGTTCACCCCTCCACTTT
v_call: TRBV24-1; j_call: TRBJ2-1; d_call: TRBD1; clone_size: few; cdr3_aa: CATRDRGLNEQFF; cdr3_nt: TGTGCCACCAGAGACAGGGGGCTTAATGAGCAGTTCTTC
v_call: TRBV6-2/TRBV6-3; j_call: TRBJ2-7; d_call: .; clone_size: few; cdr3_aa: CASMSTEQYF; cdr3_nt: TGTGCCTCCATGTCTACCGAGCAGTACTTC
v_call: TRBV25-1; j_call: TRBJ2-1; d_call: TRBD2; clone_size: .; cdr3_aa: CASSDRTTSRQFF; cdr3_nt: TGTGCCAGCAGTGACCGCACGACTAGCCGGCAGTTCTTC